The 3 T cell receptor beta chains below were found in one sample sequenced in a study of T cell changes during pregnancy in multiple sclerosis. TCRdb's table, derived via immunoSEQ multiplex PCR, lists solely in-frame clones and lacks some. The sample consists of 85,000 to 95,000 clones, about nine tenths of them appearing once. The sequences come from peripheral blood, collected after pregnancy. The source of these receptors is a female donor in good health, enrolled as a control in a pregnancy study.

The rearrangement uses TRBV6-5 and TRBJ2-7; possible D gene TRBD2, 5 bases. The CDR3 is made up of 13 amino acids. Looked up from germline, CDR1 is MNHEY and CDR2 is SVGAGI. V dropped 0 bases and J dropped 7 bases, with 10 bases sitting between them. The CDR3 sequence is CASSYSLGREQYF. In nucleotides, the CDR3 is TGTGCCAGCAGTTACTCCCTAGGGAGAGAGCAGTACTTC.

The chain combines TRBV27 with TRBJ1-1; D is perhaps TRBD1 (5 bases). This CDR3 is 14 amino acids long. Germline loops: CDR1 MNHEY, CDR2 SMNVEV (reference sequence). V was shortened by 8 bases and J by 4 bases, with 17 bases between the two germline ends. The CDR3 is CASRRGGGVTEAFF. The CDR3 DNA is TGTGCCAGCCGGCGGGGGGGAGGGGTCACTGAAGCTTTCTTT.

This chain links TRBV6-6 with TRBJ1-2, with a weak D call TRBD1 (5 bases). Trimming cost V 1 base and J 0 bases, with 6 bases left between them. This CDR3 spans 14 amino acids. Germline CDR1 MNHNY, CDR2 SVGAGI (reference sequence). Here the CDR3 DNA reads TGTGCCAGCAGTTACTTACAGGCTAACTATGGCTACACCTTC. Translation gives CASSYLQANYGYTF.